The 7 T cell receptor beta chains below come from one sample, sequenced in a study of cytomegalovirus exposure and HLA in healthy donors. Vbeta (60) and Jbeta (13) primers were used in the PCR. The repertoire was sequenced with immunoSEQ multiplex PCR; TCRdb's copy has only in-frame clones and lacks some. The data contain fewer than 150,000 clones, over 60% of them singletons. Specimen: PBMCs. The receptors derive from a man aged 40-55 years in good health and CMV-seropositive.

This clone was observed once. The V gene is TRBV6-6, the J gene TRBJ1-1, with D uncertain. Trimming shortened V by 2 bases and J by 4 bases, and 14 bases separated the two germline ends. CDR1 and CDR2 (germline): MNHNY, SVGAGI (reference sequence). The CDR3 is made up of 15 amino acids. The CDR3 loop is CASSYGQVSRTEAFF. The CDR3 DNA is TGTGCCAGCAGTTACGGCCAGGTCTCTCGCACTGAAGCTTTCTTT.

The rearrangement joins TRBV28 to TRBJ1-5; D is undetermined. The germline gives CDR1 MDHEN, CDR2 SYDVKM. V lost 5 bases and J lost 5, with 19 bases in between. The CDR3 extends over 16 amino acids. As DNA, the CDR3 is TGTGCCAGCAGTCCGGCGGGGAAGGGCGCTGATCAGCCCCAGCATTTT. Amino acid sequence: CASSPAGKGADQPQHF.

The chain employs TRBV4-2 and TRBJ2-3; possible D gene TRBD1, 5 bases. The CDR3 covers 17 residues. Germline V gene data show CDR1 as LGHNA and CDR2 as YNFKEQ. V was pared by 0 bases and J by 8 bases, with 21 bases between. The DNA for the CDR3 is TGTGCCAGCAGCCAAGATCCGGCGCAGGGCCGGCAGGGTACGCAGTATTTT. It codes for CASSQDPAQGRQGTQYF.

The J gene is TRBJ2-5, the V gene TRBV5-1; D remains unclear. Germline V gives CDR1 SGHRS, CDR2 YFSETQ. Trimming took 0 bases from V and 5 from J, leaving 11 bases between them. The CDR3 is 14 amino acids. CDR3 DNA: TGCGCCAGCAGCTTGGCGGTGAGAGATGAGACCCAGTACTTC. Translated, it gives CASSLAVRDETQYF. The whole variable domain, filled in from reference TRBV5-1 and TRBJ2-5, reads KAGVTQTPRYLIKTRGQQVTLSCSPISGHRSVSWYQQTPGQGLQFLFEYFSETQRNKGNFPGRFSGRQFSNSRSEMNVSTLELGDSALYLCASSLAVRDETQYFGPGTRLLVL.

The chain uses TRBV7-9 and TRBJ2-7; 8 bases agree with TRBD1. Germline assignment: CDR1 SEHNR and CDR2 FQNEAQ (reference sequence). Losses at the gene ends were 0 bases for V and 4 bases for J; bases not matched to a gene: 5. CDR3 length equals 15 residues. The CDR3 coding sequence is TGTGCCAGCAGCTTAGCGGCAGGGGGCTTATACGAGCAGTACTTC. As protein: CASSLAAGGLYEQYF. Supplemented by reference TRBV7-9 and TRBJ2-7, the full variable domain reads DTGVSQNPRHKITKRGQNVTFRCDPISEHNRLYWYRQTLGQGPEFLTYFQNEAQLEKSRLLSDRFSAERPKGSFSTLEIQRTEQGDSAMYLCASSLAAGGLYEQYFGPGTRLTVT.

This rearrangement joins TRBV13 to TRBJ1-1; TRBD1 agrees at 7 bases. V gave up 0 bases and J gave up 2 bases; unmatched junction bases: 3. There are 15 residues in the CDR3. Germline assignment: CDR1 PRHDT and CDR2 FYEKMQ (reference sequence). The CDR3 reads CASSLGWTGNTEAFF. In DNA form, the CDR3 reads TGTGCCAGCAGCTTAGGTTGGACAGGCAACACTGAAGCTTTCTTT.

A few counts support this clone. This sequence joins TRBV10-3 and TRBJ1-2; D is uncertain. Germline V gene lookup returns CDR1 ENHRY and CDR2 SYGVKD. CDR3 length: 13 residues. V lost 2 bases to trimming and J lost 5 bases, with 9 bases between them. The CDR3 DNA follows: TGTGCCATCAGTGAGGTGGCGGATTATGGCTACACCTTC. As protein: CAISEVADYGYTF.